This record covers a single T cell receptor beta chain. Its antigen is unidentified. The source of the sample is a study of shared clonotypes between healthy human individuals. The study's findings and limits: Sampling was confined to blood; repertoires within tissues likely differ.

Some clones are missing from TCRdb's copy, which holds only in-frame ones; the method was immunoSEQ multiplex PCR. Here the sample spans more than 900,000 clones, around three quarters being singletons. Healthy and HIV-negative, the adult donors had no recent acute infections or vaccinations. A split of CD4+ cells into CD45RA+ naive and CD45RA-negative memory subsets was performed. Germline CDR1 SGHAT, CDR2 FQNNGV. The length of the CDR3 is 14 residues. Trimming removed 5 bases from V and 3 bases from J, with 11 bases in between. The sequencing sample was made of memory CD4+ T cells from PBMCs. Subset in this sample: CD45RA-negative fraction. The clonotype originates from a man aged 18-30 years in good health. Some clones in this sample may be carry-over from other donors' samples. This sequence joins TRBV11-2 and TRBJ2-1; D unclear. DNA for the CDR3: TGTGCCAGCAGCGCCCAAAGCCGCTACAATGAGCAGTTCTTC. It encodes CASSAQSRYNEQFF.